This T cell receptor (beta chain) was documented in a study of blood T cell repertoires in COVID-19. Study as a whole: Sites across the United States, Italy and Spain contributed samples from acute and convalescent COVID-19. Sample material is recorded as cDNA or gDNA derived from T cells, B-cell-depleted T cells, or PBMCs.

Authors' analysis steps: Reference gene primer amplification gave nucleated cell count estimates. The protocol was immunoSEQ multiplex PCR, while the TCRdb copy is restricted to in-frame clones and leaves out a portion. V and J calls and clone size are given by that table; D and trimming were obtained from the DNA. The table shows over 200,000 clones, with approximately 80% occurring only once. V was clipped by 0 bases and J by 6 bases; unmatched bases: 11. In germline, CDR1 is SGHDT, CDR2 YYEEEE. The CDR3 contains 17 residues. V is TRBV5-6 and J is TRBJ2-2, with 7 bases fitting TRBD1. This TCR was recovered from a woman older than 75 with active or convalescent COVID-19. The sequencing sample was made of peripheral blood. The CDR3 region is CASSLVGRRQGAGELFF. In nucleotides, the CDR3 is TGTGCCAGCAGCTTGGTGGGCAGGAGACAGGGAGCCGGGGAGCTGTTTTTT.